The clone carrying this TCR beta chain came up once. Its antigen is unknown. Some clones are missing from TCRdb's copy, which holds only in-frame ones; the method was immunoSEQ multiplex PCR. Of about 360,000 clones detected, roughly 90% appear once; the ten largest clones hold over 0.75%. This sample was included in a study of cytomegalovirus exposure and HLA in healthy donors. Regarding the study as a whole: Most TCR sequences proved rare, with some public TCRs found in many donors.

The junction had 9 bases not matched to a gene; V was cut back by 6 bases and J by 8 bases. Germline-derived CDR1 and CDR2 are MDHEN and SYDVKM. The CDR3 contains 14 residues. V usage is TRBV28 and J usage is TRBJ1-4; 7 nucleotides line up with TRBD1. The TCR originated in a woman aged 18-29 years in good health and CMV-seronegative. Specimen: PBMCs. CDR3 in amino acids: CASSRLRGQEKLFF. The DNA for the CDR3 is TGTGCCAGCAGCCGCCTCAGGGGACAGGAAAAACTGTTTTTT.